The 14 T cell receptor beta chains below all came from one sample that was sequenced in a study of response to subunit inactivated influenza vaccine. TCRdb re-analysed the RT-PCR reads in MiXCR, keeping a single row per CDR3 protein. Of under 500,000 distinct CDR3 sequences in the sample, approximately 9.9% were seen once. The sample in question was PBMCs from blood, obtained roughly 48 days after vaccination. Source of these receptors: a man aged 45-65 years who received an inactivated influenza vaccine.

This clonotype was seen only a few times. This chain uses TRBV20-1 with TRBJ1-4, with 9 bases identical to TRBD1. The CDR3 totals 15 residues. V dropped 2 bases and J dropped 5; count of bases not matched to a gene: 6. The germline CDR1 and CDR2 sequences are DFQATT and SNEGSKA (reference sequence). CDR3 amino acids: CSARPTGGWNEKLFF. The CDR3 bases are TGCAGTGCTAGACCCACAGGGGGCTGGAATGAAAAACTGTTTTTT.

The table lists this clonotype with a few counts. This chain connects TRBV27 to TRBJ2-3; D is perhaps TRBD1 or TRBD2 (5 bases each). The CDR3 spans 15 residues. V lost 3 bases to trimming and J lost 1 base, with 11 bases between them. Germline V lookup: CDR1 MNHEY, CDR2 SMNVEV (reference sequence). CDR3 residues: CASSFVGAGTDTQYF. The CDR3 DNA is TGTGCCAGCAGTTTTGTCGGGGCGGGCACAGATACGCAGTATTTT.

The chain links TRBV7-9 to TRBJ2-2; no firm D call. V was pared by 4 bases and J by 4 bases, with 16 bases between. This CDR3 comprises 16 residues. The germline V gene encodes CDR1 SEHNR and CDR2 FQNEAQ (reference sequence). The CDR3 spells CASSYTLGFSTGELFF. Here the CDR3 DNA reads TGTGCCAGCAGCTACACCCTTGGGTTCTCCACCGGGGAGCTGTTTTTT.

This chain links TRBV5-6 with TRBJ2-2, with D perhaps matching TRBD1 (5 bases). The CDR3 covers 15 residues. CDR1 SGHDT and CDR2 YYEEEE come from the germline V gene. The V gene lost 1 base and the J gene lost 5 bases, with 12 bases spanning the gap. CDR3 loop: CASSLLGARTGELFF. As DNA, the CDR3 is TGTGCCAGCAGCTTGTTAGGGGCGCGGACCGGGGAGCTGTTTTTT.

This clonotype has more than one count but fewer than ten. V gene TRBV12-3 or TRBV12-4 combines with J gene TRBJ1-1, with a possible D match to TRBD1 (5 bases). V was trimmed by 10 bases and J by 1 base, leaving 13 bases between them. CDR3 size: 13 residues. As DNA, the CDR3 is TGTGCCACTTCGACAGCTACGAACACTGAAGCTTTCTTT. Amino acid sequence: CATSTATNTEAFF.

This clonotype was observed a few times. The CDR3 DNA follows: TGTGCCTGGAGTACCGGGACAGGGGGTCCACTGAGCGAGCAGTACTTC. Translating gives CAWSTGTGGPLSEQYF. The J gene is TRBJ2-7, the V gene TRBV30, with 11 bases fitting TRBD1. From germline, CDR1 is GTSNPN and CDR2 SVGIG (reference sequence). Trimming cost V 2 bases and J 6 bases; bases outside gene matches: 12. The CDR3 sequence is 16 residues long. The full variable domain, in which reference TRBV30 and TRBJ2-7 provide the parts outside the CDR3, is SQTIHQWPATLVQPVGSPLSLECTVEGTSNPNLYWYRQAAGRGLQLLFYSVGIGQISSEVPQNLSASRPQDRQFILSSKKLLLSDSGFYLCAWSTGTGGPLSEQYFGPGTRLTVT.

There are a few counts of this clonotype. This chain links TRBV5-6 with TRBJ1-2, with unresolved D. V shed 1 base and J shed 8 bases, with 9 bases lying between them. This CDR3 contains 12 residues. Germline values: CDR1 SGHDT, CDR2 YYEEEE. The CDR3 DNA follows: TGTGCCAGCAGCTTGTACTCCTTGGGCTACACCTTC. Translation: CASSLYSLGYTF.

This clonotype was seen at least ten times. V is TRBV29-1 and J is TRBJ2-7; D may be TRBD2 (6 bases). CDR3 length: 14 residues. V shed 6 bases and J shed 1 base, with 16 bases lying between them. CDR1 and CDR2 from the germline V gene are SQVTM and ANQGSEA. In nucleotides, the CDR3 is TGCAGCGTCCTCATAGCGGAAATTTCCTACGAGCAGTACTTC. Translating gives CSVLIAEISYEQYF.

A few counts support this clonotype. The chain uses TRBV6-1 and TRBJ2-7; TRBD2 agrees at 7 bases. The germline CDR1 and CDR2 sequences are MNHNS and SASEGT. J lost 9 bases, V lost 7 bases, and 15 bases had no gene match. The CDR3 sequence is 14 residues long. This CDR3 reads CASTPSGRASRQYF. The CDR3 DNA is TGTGCCAGCACCCCCTCGGGGAGGGCTTCTCGGCAGTACTTC.

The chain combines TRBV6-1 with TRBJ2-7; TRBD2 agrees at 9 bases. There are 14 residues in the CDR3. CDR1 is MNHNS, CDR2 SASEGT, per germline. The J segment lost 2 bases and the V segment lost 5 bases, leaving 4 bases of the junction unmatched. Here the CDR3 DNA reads TGTGCCAGCAGTCCCCAGCGGGAGGCCTACGAGCAGTACTTC. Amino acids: CASSPQREAYEQYF.

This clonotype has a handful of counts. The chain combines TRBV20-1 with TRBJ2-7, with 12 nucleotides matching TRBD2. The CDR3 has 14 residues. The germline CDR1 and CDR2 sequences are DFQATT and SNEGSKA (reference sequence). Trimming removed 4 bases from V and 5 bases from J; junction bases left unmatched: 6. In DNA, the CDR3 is TGCAGTGCTACCCGGACTAGCGGGGCAAACGAGCAGTACTTC. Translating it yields CSATRTSGANEQYF.

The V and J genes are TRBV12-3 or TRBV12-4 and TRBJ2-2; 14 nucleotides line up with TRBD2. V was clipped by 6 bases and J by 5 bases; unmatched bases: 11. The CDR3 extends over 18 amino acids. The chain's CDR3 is CASSQIRLAGGSTGELFF. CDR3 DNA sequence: TGTGCCAGCAGCCAGATCCGACTAGCGGGAGGGTCGACCGGGGAGCTGTTTTTT.

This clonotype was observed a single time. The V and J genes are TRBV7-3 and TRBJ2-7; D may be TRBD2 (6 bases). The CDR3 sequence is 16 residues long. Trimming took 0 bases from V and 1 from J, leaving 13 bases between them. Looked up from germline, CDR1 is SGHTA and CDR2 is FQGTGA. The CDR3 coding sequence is TGTGCCAGCAGCTTAACTGGTGGGAGGACGTCCTACGAGCAGTACTTC. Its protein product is CASSLTGGRTSYEQYF.

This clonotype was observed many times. The chain's CDR3 is CSVDWHYEQYF. CDR3 coding DNA: TGCAGCGTTGATTGGCACTACGAGCAGTACTTC. The chain recombines TRBV29-1 with TRBJ2-7, with D unresolved. The CDR3 totals 11 residues. The V and J ends lost 3 bases and 3 bases respectively, with 6 bases between them. Germline V gene lookup returns CDR1 SQVTM and CDR2 ANQGSEA.